The clone carrying this T cell receptor beta chain was seen at least ten times. Its matching antigen is unknown. The sequenced fragment ends 3 residues before the CDR3 boundary, so the rest is inferred from the germline J gene. This sample was included in a study of T cell clonality in common variable immunodeficiency. The germline CDR1 and CDR2 sequences are LNHDA and SQIVND (reference sequence). V shed 7 bases, J shed 2 bases, and the junction held 15 bases outside the gene matches. There are 17 residues in the CDR3. CVID and control samples used equivalent genomic DNA input. TCRdb's table, derived via immunoSEQ multiplex PCR, lists solely in-frame clones and lacks some. Sampling found under 50,000 clones, none seen once. Overall study findings and caveats: In common variable immunodeficiency, TCR beta chains reportedly carried fewer deletions and N-nucleotide insertions. Patient heterogeneity in the CVID cohort limited correlations between repertoire features and clinical complications.

Each donor provided about 4.5 to 8.5 ml of heparinized whole blood. This TCR was recovered from a person aged 18 to 70 in good health. The chain links TRBV19 to TRBJ2-7, with 9 bases that match TRBD1. What was sequenced was peripheral blood mononuclear cells. The CDR3 DNA, read in part, is TGTGCCAGTATTGGGGACAGGGCCGTCCCGGGAGCCTACGAG. This translates into CASIGDRAVPGAYE. The CDR3 reads in full as CASIGDRAVPGAYEQYF.